The entry below describes one TCR beta chain. These data originate in a study of blood T cell repertoires in COVID-19. Study-level information: From the United States, Italy and Spain came samples of acute and convalescent COVID-19.

The authors' processing: Reference gene primer amplification gave nucleated cell count estimates. This table comes from immunoSEQ multiplex PCR, and its TCRdb copy is limited to in-frame clones, with some not included. That table supplies the V and J calls and clone size; D and trimming were determined from the DNA. The sample gives about 320,000 clones, 86% of which show up once; 1.5% to 2% is in the top ten. The germline CDR1 and CDR2 sequences are SGHTA and FQGTGA. The length of the CDR3 is 14 residues. The junction had 2 bases not matched to a gene; V was cut back by 4 bases and J by 7 bases. Sequenced sample: peripheral blood. This TCR derives from a woman between 50 and 59 years old with acute or convalescent COVID-19. The chain carries TRBV7-3 and TRBJ1-6; TRBD1 matches 9 bases. CDR3 loop: CASSYTGGNSPLHF. The CDR3 coding sequence is TGTGCCAGCAGCTACACAGGGGGCAATTCACCCCTCCACTTT.